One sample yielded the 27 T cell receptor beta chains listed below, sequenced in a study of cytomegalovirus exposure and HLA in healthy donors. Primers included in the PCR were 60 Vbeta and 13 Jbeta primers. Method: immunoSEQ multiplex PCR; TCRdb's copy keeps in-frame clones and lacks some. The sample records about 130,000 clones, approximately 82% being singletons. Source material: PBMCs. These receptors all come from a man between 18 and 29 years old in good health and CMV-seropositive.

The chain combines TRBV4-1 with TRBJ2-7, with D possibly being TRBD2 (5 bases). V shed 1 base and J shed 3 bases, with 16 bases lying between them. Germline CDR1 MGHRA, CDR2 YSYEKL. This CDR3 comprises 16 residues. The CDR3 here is CASSQVSGLDDYEQYF. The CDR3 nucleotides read TGCGCCAGCAGCCAAGTTTCAGGACTGGATGACTACGAGCAGTACTTC.

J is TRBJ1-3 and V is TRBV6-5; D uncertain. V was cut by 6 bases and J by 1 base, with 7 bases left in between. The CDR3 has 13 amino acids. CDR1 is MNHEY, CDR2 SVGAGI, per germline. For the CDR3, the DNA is TGTGCCAGCAGCTCCAGTTCTGGAAACACCATATATTTT. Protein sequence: CASSSSSGNTIYF.

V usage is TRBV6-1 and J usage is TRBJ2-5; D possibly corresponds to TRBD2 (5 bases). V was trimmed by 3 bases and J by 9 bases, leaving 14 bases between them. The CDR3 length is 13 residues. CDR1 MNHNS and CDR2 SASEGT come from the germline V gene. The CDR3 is CASSEARARAQYF. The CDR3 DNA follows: TGTGCCAGCAGTGAGGCCCGGGCGAGGGCCCAGTACTTC.

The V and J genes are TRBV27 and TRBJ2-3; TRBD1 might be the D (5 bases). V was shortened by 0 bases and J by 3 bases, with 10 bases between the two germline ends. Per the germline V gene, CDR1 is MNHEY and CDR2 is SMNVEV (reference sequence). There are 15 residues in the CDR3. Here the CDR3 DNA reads TGTGCCAGCAGTTTATCGCTTGCAGGGACAGATACGCAGTATTTT. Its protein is CASSLSLAGTDTQYF.

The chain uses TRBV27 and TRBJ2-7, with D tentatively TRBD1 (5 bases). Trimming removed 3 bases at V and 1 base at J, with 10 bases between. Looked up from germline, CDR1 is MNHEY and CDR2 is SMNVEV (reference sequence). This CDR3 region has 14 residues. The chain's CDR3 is CASSFGQGSYEQYF. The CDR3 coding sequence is TGTGCCAGCAGTTTTGGGCAGGGATCCTACGAGCAGTACTTC.

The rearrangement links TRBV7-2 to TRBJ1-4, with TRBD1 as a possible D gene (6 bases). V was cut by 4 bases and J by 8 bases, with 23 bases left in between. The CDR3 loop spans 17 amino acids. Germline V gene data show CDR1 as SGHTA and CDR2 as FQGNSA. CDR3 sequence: CASSSTPRGALREKLFF. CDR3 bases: TGTGCCAGCAGCTCCACCCCGCGGGGGGCGCTCCGGGAAAAACTGTTTTTT.

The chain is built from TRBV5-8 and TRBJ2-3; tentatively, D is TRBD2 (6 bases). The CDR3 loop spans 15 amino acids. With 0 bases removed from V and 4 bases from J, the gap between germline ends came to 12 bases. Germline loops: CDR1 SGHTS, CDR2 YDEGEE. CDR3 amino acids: CASSLGRVSPDTQYF. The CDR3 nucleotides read TGTGCCAGCAGCTTGGGGAGGGTGTCCCCAGATACGCAGTATTTT.

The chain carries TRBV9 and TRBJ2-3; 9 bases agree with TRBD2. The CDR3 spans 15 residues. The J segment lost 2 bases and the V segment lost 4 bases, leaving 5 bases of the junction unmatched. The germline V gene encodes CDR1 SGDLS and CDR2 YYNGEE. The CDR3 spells CASSPRLADTDTQYF. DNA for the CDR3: TGTGCCAGCAGCCCTCGACTAGCGGACACAGATACGCAGTATTTT.

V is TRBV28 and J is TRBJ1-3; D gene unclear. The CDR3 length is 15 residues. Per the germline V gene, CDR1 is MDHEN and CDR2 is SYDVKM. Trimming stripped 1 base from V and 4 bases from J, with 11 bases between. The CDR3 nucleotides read TGTGCCAGCAGTTTATCCCTCGGGAGGGGAAACACCATATATTTT. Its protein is CASSLSLGRGNTIYF. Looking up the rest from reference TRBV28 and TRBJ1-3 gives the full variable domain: DVKVTQSSRYLVKRTGEKVFLECVQDMDHENMFWYRQDPGLGLRLIYFSYDVKMKEKGDIPEGYSVSREKKERFSLILESASTNQTSMYLCASSLSLGRGNTIYFGEGSWLTVV.

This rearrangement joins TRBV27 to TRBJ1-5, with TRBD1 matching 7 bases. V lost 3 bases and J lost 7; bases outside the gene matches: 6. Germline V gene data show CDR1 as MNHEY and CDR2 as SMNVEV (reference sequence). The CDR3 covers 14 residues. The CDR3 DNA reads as TGTGCCAGCAGTTTGACAGGGTCAGGCCAGCCCCAGCATTTT. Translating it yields CASSLTGSGQPQHF.

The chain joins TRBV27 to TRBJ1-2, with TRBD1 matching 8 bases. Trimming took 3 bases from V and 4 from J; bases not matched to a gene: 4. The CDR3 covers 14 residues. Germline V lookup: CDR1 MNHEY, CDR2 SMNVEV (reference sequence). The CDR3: CASSFGQGLYGYTF. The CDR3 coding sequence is TGTGCCAGCAGTTTCGGACAGGGCCTCTATGGCTACACCTTC.

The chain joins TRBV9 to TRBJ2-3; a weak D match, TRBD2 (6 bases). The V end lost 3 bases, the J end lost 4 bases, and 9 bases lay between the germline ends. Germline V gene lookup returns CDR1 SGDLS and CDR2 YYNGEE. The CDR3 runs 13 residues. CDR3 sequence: CASSDRLADTQYF. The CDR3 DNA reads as TGTGCCAGCAGCGACCGACTAGCAGATACGCAGTATTTT.

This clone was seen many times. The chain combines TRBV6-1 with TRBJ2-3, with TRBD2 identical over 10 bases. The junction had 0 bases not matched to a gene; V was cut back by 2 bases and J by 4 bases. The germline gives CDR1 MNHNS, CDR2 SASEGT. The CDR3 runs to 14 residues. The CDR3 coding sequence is TGTGCCAGCAGTGAACTAGCGGGGGCAGATACGCAGTATTTT. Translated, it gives CASSELAGADTQYF.

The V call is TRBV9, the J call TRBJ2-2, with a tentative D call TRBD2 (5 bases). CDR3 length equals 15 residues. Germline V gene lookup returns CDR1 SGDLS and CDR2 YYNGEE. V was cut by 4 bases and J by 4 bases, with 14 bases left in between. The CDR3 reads CASSPHGDGTGELFF. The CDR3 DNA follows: TGTGCCAGCAGCCCTCACGGGGATGGCACCGGGGAGCTGTTTTTT.

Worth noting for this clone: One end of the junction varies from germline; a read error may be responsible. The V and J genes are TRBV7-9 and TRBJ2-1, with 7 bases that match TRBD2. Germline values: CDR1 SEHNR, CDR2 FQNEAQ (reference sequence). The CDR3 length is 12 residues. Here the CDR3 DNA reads TGTTCCAGCAGCTGGGGGGGCAATGAGCAGTTCTTC. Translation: CSSSWGGNEQFF.

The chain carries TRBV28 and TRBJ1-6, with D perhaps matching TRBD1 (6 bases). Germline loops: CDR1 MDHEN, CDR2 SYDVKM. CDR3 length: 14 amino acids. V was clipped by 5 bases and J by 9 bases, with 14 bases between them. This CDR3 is CASSPSGQLSPLHF. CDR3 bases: TGTGCCAGCAGTCCCTCGGGACAACTTTCACCCCTCCACTTT.

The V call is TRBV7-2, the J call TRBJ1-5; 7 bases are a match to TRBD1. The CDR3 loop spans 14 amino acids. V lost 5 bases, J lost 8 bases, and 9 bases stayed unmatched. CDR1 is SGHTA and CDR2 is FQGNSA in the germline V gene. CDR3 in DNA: TGTGCCAGCAGCGAAACAGGGGCTAATGAGCCCCAGCATTTT. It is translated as CASSETGANEPQHF.

The CDR3 loop is CASTEGMNTEAFF. In nucleotides, the CDR3 is TGTGCTTCCACAGAGGGTATGAACACTGAAGCTTTCTTT. This sequence joins TRBV19 and TRBJ1-1; D remains ambiguous. The CDR3 runs 13 residues. CDR1 and CDR2 from the germline V gene are LNHDA and SQIVND (reference sequence).

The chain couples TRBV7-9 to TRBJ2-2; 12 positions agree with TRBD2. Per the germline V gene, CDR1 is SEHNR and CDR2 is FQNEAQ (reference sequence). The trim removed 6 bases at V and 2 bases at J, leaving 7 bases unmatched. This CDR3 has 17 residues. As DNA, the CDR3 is TGTGCCAGCAGTTCGACTAGCGGGGGTATTAACACCGGGGAGCTGTTTTTT. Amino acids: CASSSTSGGINTGELFF.

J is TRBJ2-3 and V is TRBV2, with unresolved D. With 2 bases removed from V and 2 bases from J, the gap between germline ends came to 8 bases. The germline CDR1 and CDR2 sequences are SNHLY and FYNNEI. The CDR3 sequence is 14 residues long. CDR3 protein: CASSELLATDTQYF. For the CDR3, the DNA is TGTGCCAGCAGTGAACTTCTGGCCACAGATACGCAGTATTTT.

The CDR3 spells CASSQGGGSAQETQYF. The CDR3, as DNA: TGCGCCAGCAGCCAAGGGGGTGGGAGCGCCCAAGAGACCCAGTACTTC. V usage is TRBV4-1 and J usage is TRBJ2-5; a possible D gene is TRBD2 (5 bases). V dropped 1 base and J dropped 1 base, with 13 bases sitting between them. The CDR3 is 16 amino acids. Germline V gene sequence: CDR1 MGHRA, CDR2 YSYEKL.

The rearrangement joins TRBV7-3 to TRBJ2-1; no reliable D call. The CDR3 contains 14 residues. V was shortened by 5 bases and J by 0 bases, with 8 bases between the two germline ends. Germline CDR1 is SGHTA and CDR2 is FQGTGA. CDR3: CASSQSSSYNEQFF. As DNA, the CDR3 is TGTGCCAGCAGCCAATCTAGCTCCTACAATGAGCAGTTCTTC.

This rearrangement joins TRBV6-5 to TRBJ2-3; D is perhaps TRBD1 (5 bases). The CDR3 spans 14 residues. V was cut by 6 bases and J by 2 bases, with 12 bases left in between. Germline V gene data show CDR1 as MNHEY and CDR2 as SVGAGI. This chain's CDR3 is CASSHRQPTDTQYF. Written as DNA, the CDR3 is TGTGCCAGCAGCCACCGACAGCCCACAGATACGCAGTATTTT.

The CDR3 DNA sequence: TGTGCCACCAGCGTCTTAGGACAGTTAAGCAATCAGCCCCAGCATTTT. This gives the protein CATSVLGQLSNQPQHF. The chain is built from TRBV15 and TRBJ1-5, with D tentatively TRBD1 (6 bases). V gave up 5 bases and J gave up 1 base, with 15 bases separating them. The CDR3 length is 16 residues. CDR1 is LNHNV, CDR2 YYDKDF, per germline (reference sequence).

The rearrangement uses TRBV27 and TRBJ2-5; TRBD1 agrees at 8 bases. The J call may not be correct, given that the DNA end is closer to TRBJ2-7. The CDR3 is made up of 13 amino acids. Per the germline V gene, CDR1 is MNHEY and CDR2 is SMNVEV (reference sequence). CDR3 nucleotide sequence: TGTGCCAGCAGCCAAGGACAGGGCCTCGAGCAGTACTTC. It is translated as CASSQGQGLEQYF.

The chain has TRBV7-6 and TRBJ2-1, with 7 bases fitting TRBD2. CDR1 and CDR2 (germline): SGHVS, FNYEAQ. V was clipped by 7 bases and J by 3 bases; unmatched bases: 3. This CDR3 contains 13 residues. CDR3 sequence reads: CASTGEGYNEQFF. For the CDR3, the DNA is TGTGCCAGCACCGGGGAGGGCTACAATGAGCAGTTCTTC. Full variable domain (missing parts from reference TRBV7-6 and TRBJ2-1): GAGVSQSPRYKVTKRGQDVALRCDPISGHVSLYWYRQALGQGPEFLTYFNYEAQQDKSGLPNDRFSAERPEGSISTLTIQRTEQRDSAMYRCASTGEGYNEQFFGPGTRLTVL.

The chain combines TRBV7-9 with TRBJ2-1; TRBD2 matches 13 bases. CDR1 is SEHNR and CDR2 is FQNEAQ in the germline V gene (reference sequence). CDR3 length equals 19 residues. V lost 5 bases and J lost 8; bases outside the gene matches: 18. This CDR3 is CASSLPRSTSGGPQDEQFF. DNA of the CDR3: TGTGCCAGCAGCCTCCCCCGCTCGACTAGCGGGGGGCCCCAAGATGAGCAGTTCTTC. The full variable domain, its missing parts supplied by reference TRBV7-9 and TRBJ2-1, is DTGVSQNPRHKITKRGQNVTFRCDPISEHNRLYWYRQTLGQGPEFLTYFQNEAQLEKSRLLSDRFSAERPKGSFSTLEIQRTEQGDSAMYLCASSLPRSTSGGPQDEQFFGPGTRLTVL.